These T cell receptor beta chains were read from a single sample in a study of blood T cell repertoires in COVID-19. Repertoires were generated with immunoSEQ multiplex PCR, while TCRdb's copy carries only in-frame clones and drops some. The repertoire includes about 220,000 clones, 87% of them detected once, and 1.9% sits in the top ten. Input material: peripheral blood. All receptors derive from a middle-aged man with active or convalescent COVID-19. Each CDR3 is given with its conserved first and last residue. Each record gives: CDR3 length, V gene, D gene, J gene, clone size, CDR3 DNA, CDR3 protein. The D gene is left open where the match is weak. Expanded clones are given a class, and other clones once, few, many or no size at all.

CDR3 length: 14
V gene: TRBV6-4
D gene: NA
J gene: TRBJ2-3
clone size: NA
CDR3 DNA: TGTGCCAGCAGTGACCGGGGAGGTTCAGATACGCAGTATTTT
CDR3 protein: CASSDRGGSDTQYF

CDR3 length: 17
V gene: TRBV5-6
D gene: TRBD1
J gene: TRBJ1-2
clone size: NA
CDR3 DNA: TGTGCCAGCAGCTTTGAGATACGACAGGGGGCAGGCTATGGCTACACCTTC
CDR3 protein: CASSFEIRQGAGYGYTF

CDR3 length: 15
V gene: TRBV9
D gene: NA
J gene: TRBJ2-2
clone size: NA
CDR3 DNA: TGTGCCAGCAGCGTCGCTTCTAGTACGACCGGGGAGCTGTTTTTT
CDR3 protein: CASSVASSTTGELFF

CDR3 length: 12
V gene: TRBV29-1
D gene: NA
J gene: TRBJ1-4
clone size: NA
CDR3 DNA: TGCAGCGTCCGGGTAGCTAATGAAAAACTGTTTTTT
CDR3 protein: CSVRVANEKLFF

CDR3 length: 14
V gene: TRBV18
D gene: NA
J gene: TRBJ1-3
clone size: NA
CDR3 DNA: TGTGCCAGCTCTAAGGGGGAAGCTGGAAACACCATATATTTT
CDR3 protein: CASSKGEAGNTIYF

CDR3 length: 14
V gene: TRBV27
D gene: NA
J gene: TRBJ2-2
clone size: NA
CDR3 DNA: TGTGCCAGCAGTTTAGGGACTGGCACCGGGGAGCTGTTTTTT
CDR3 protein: CASSLGTGTGELFF

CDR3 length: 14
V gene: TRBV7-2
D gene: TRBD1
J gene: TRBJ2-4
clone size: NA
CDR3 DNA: TGTGCCAGCAGCTTAGCACAGGGGGCAGGCATTCAGTACTTC
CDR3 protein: CASSLAQGAGIQYF

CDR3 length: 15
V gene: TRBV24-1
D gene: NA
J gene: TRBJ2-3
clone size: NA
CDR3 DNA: TGTGCCACCAGTCGGGGGTTTGCTGGCACAGATACGCAGTATTTT
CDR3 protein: CATSRGFAGTDTQYF

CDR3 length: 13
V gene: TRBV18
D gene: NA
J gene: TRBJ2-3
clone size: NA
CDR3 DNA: TGTGCCAGCTCAGCCTCGGAGGCAGATACGCAGTATTTT
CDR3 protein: CASSASEADTQYF

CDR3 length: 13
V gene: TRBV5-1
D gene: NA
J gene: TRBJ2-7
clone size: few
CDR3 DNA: TGCGCCAGCAGCTTGGCCCGAAGCCACGAGCAGTACTTC
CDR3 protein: CASSLARSHEQYF

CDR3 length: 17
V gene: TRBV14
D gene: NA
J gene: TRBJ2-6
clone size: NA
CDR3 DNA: TGTGCCAGCAAGTCCGGGACATACCCTTCTGGGGCCAACGTCCTGACTTTC
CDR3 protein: CASKSGTYPSGANVLTF

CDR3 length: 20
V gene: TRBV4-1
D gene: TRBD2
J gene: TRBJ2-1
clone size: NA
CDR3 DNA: TGCGCCAGCAGCCAAGATCCGCCGGCTAGCGGGCATCTTCCCTACAATGAGCAGTTCTTC
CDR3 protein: CASSQDPPASGHLPYNEQFF

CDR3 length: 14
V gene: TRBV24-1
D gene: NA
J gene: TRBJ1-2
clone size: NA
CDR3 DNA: TGTGCCACCAGTGACCCGGGGAGGACCTATGGCTACACCTTC
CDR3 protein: CATSDPGRTYGYTF

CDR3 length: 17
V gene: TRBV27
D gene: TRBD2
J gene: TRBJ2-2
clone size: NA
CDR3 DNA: TGTGCCAGCACCTTCTGGACTAGCGGGAGAATTGGCGGGGAGCTGTTTTTT
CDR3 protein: CASTFWTSGRIGGELFF

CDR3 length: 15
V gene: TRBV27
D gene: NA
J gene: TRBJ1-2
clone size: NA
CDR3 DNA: TGTGCCAGCAGCCCAGGTGGAGGCGTGAACTATGGCTACACCTTC
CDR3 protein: CASSPGGGVNYGYTF

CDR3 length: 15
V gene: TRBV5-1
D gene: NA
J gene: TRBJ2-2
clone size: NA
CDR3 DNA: TGCGCCAGCAGCTTGGACATGGGGAGCACCGGGGAGCTGTTTTTT
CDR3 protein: CASSLDMGSTGELFF

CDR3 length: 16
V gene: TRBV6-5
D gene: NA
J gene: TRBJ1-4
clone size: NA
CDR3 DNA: TGTGCCAGCAGTTACTCGGTTCGGGTTCCTAATGAAAAACTGTTTTTT
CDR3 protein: CASSYSVRVPNEKLFF

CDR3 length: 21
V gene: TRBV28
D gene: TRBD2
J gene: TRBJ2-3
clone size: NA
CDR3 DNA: TGTGCCAGCCGGGGGAGGGTCGGGACTAGCGGGAGCTTGAATGGCACAGATACGCAGTATTTT
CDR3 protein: CASRGRVGTSGSLNGTDTQYF

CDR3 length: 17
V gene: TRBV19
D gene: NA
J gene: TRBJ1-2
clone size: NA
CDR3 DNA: TGTGCCAGTAGTACAATGGGCCAAGTCAGGGGTGGCTATGGCTACACCTTC
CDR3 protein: CASSTMGQVRGGYGYTF

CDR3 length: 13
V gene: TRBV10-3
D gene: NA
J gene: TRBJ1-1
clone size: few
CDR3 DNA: TGTGCCATCAGTGAGCAGGGTCACACTGAAGCTTTCTTT
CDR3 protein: CAISEQGHTEAFF

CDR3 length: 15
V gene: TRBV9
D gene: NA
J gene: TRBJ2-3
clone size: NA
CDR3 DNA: TGTGCCAGCAGCGCGGGATCGGACCCCACAGATACGCAGTATTTT
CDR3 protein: CASSAGSDPTDTQYF

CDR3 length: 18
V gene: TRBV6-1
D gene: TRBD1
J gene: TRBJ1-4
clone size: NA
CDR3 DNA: TGTGCCAGCAGTGAAAGGCCCCGGGACAGGATTGGGCTTGAAAAACTGTTTTTT
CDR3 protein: CASSERPRDRIGLEKLFF

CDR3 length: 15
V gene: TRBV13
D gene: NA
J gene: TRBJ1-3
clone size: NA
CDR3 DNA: TGTGCCAGCAGCTCCGGTTTAGACTCTGGAAACACCATATATTTT
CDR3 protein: CASSSGLDSGNTIYF

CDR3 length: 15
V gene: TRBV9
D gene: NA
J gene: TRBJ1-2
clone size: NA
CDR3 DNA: TGTGCCAGCAGCCTCGGGGGGCAGGGACGGTATGGCTACACCTTC
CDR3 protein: CASSLGGQGRYGYTF

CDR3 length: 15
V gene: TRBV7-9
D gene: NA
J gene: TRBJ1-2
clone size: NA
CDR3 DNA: TGTGCCAGCAGCTTAGCAAGCGACGGCGGGTGGGGCTACACCTTC
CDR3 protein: CASSLASDGGWGYTF

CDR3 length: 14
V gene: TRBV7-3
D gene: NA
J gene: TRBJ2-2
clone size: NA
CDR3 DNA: TGTGCCAGCAGTTCTAGCTCTGGGACCGGGGAGCTGTTTTTT
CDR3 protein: CASSSSSGTGELFF

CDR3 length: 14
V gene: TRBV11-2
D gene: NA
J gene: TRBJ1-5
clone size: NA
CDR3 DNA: TGTGCCAGCAGCTTCCCGGGGAACAATCAGCCCCAGCATTTT
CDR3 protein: CASSFPGNNQPQHF

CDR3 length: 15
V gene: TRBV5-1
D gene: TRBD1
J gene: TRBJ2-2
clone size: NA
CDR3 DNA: TGCGCCAGCAGCCTACAGGGGGAAAACACCGGGGAGCTGTTTTTT
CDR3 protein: CASSLQGENTGELFF

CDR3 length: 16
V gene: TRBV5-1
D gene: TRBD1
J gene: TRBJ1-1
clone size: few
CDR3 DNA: TGCGCCAGCAGCGGTGGACAGGCGATCATGAACACTGAAGCTTTCTTT
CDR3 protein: CASSGGQAIMNTEAFF

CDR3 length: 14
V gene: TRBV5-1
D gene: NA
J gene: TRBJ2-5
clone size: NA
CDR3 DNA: TGCGCCAGCAGTCCTAGACAGGCCGCGGGGACCCAGTACTTC
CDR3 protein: CASSPRQAAGTQYF

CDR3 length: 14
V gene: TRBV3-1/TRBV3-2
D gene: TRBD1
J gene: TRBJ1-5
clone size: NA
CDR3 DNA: TGTGCCAGCAGCCGAACAGGGGGCAATCAGCCCCAGCATTTT
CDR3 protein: CASSRTGGNQPQHF

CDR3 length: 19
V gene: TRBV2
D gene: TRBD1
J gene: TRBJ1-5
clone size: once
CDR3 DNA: TGTGCCAGCAGTGAAAATGGGGCAGGGGGACTTCTAAGCAATCAGCCCCAGCATTTT
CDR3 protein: CASSENGAGGLLSNQPQHF

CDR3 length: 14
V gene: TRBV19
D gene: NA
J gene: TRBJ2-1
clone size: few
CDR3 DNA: TGTGCCAGTACCGCTATGGGGGGATACAATGAGCAGTTCTTC
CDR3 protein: CASTAMGGYNEQFF